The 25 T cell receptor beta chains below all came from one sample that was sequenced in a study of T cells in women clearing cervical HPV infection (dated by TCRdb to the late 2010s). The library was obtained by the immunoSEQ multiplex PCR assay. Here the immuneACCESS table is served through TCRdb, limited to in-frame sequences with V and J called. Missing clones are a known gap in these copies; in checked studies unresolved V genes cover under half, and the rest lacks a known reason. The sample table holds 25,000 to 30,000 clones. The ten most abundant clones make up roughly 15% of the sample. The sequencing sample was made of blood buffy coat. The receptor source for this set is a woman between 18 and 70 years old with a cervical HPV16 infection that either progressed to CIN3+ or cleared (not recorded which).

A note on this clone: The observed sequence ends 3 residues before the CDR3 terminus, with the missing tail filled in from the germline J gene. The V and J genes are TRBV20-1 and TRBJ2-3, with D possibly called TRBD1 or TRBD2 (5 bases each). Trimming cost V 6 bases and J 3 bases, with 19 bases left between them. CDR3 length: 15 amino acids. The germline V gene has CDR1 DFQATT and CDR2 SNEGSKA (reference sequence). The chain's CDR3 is CSAPNREGATDTQYF. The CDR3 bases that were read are TGCAGTGCCCCAAACCGGGAAGGGGCAACAGATACG.

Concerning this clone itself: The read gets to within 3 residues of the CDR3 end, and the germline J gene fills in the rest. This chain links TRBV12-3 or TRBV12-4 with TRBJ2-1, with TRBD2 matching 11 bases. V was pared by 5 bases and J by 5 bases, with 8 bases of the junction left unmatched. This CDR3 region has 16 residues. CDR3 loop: CASSPTTSGRNNEQFF. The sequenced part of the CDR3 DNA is TGTGCCAGCAGTCCAACAACTAGCGGGAGAAACAATGAG.

The CDR3 DNA, read in part, is TGTGCCAGCAGTTTTCGTGACAGAGGGCACTATGGC. This translates into CASSFRDRGHYG. Given in full, the CDR3 is CASSFRDRGHYGYTF. The rearrangement links TRBV27 to TRBJ1-2, with a tentative D call TRBD1 (5 bases). The read ends 3 residues before the CDR3 terminus; that terminus is restored from the germline J gene. CDR1 is MNHEY and CDR2 is SMNVEV in the germline V gene (reference sequence). V was shortened by 3 bases and J by 3 bases, with 14 bases between the two germline ends. CDR3 length equals 15 residues.

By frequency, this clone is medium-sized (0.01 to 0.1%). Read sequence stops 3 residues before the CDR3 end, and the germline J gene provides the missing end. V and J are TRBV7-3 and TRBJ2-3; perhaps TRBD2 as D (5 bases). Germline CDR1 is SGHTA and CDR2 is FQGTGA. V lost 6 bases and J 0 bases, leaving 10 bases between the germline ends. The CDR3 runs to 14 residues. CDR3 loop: CASSQLVSTDTQYF. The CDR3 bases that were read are TGTGCCAGCAGTCAACTAGTTAGCACAGATACG.

Incomplete CDR3 DNA: TGTGCCAGCAGCCTCATGTTCGGGGTCAATCAGCCC. The encoded protein is CASSLMFGVNQP. From start to end, the CDR3 is CASSLMFGVNQPQHF. The chain links TRBV7-6 to TRBJ1-5; D is undetermined. The read falls 3 residues short of the CDR3 end, and the missing part is taken from the germline J gene. The length of the CDR3 is 15 residues. V was cut by 5 bases and J by 3 bases, with 14 bases left in between. Germline CDR1 is SGHVS and CDR2 is FNYEAQ.

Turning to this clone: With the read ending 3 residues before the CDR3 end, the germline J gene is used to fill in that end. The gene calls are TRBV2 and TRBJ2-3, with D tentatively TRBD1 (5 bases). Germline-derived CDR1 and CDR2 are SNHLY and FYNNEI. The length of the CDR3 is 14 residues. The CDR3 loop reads CASSNQGSDQPQYF. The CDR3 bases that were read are TGTGCCAGCAGTAATCAGGGCTCGGATCAGCCG.

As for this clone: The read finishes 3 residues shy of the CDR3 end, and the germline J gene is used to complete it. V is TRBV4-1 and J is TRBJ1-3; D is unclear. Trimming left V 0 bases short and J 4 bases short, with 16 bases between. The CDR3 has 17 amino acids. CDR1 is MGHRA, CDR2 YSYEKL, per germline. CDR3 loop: CASSQDGARGIGNTIYF. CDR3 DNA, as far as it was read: TGCGCCAGCAGCCAAGATGGTGCCCGAGGCATAGGAAACACC.

The DNA read from the CDR3 is TGTGCCAGCAGCGACCTTGCGGACTTACCCTACGAG. This gives the protein CASSDLADLPYE. The entire CDR3 reads CASSDLADLPYEQYF. This sequence joins TRBV5-4 and TRBJ2-7, with D tentatively TRBD2 (5 bases). The DNA ends 3 residues before the CDR3 does, and the rest of the CDR3 is filled in from the germline J gene. Germline V gene lookup returns CDR1 SGHNT and CDR2 YYREEE (reference sequence). The CDR3 has 15 residues. The V gene lost 4 bases and the J gene lost 2 bases, with 16 bases spanning the gap.

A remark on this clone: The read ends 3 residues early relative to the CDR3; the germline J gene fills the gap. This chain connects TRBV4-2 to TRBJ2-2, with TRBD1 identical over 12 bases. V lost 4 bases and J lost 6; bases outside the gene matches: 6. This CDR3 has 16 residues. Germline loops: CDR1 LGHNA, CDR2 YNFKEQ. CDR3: CASSLRDRGPPGELFF. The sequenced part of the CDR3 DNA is TGTGCCAGCAGCCTAAGGGACAGGGGGCCCCCCGGGGAG.

CDR3 region: CASSQVRTGSFYGYTF. The covered CDR3 bases are TGCGCCAGCAGCCAAGTTCGTACAGGGAGCTTCTATGGC. The chain recombines TRBV4-1 with TRBJ1-2, with D possibly being TRBD1 (6 bases). Read coverage stops 3 residues before the CDR3 terminus; the germline J gene supplies the remainder. V lost 1 base and J lost 4, with 16 bases in between. The CDR3 is 16 amino acids. Germline V gene data show CDR1 as MGHRA and CDR2 as YSYEKL.

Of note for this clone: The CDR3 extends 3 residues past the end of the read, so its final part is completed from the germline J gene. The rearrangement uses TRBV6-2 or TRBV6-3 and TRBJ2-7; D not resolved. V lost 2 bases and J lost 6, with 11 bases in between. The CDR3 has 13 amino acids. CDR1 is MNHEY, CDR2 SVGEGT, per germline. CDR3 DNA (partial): TGTGCCAGCAGTTACCTGAGAGCGCTCGAG. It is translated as CASSYLRALE. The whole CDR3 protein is CASSYLRALEQYF.

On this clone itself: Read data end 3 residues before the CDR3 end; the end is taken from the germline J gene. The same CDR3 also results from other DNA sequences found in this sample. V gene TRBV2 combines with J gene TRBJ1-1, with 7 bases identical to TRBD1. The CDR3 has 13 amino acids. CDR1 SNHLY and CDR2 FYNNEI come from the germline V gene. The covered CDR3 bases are TGTGCCAGCAGTGAAGAAGGACAGGCGGGA. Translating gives CASSEEGQAG. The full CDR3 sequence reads CASSEEGQAGAFF. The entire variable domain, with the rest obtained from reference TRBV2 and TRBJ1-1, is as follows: EPEVTQTPSHQVTQMGQEVILRCVPISNHLYFYWYRQILGQKVEFLVSFYNNEISEKSEIFDDQFSVERPDGSNFTLKIRSTKLEDSAMYFCASSEEGQAGAFFGQGTRLTVV.

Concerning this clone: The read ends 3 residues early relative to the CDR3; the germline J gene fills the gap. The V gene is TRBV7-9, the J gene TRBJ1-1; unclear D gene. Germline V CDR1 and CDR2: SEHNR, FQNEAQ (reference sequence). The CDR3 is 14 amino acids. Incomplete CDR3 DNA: TGTGCCAGCAGCTTAGCGCCAGGCTGGAGGGAA. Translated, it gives CASSLAPGWRE. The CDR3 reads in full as CASSLAPGWREAFF.

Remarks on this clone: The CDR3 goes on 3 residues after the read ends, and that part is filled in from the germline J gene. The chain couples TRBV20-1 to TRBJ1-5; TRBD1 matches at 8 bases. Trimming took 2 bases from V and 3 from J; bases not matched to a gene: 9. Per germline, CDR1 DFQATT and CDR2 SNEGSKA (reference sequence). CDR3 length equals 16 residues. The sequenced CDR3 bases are TGCAGTGCTAGAAGCGGGACAGGCCAGCACAATCAGCCC. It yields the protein CSARSGTGQHNQP. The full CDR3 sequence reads CSARSGTGQHNQPQHF.

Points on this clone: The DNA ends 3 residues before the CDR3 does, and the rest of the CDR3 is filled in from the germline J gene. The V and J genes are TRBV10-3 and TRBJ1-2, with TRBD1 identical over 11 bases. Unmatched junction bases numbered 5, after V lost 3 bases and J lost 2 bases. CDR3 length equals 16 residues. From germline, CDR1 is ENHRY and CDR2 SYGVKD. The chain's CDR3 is CAISDLGQGANYGYTF. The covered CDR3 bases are TGTGCCATCAGTGACCTTGGACAGGGGGCAAACTATGGC.

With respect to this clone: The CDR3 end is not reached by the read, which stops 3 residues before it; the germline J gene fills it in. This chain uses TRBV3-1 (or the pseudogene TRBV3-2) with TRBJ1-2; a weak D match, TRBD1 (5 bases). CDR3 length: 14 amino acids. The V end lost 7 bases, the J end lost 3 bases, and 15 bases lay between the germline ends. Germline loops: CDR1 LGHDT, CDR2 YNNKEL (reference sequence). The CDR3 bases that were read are TGTGCCAGCACCCCGGGATACAGGTACTATGGC. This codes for CASTPGYRYYG. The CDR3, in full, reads CASTPGYRYYGYTF.

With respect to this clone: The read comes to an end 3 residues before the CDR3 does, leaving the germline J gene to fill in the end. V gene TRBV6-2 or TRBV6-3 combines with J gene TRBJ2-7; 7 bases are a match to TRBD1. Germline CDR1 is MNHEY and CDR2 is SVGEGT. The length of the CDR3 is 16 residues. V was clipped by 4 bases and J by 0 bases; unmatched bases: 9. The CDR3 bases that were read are TGTGCCAGCAGTTCCCTCCGGGACAGAAGCTCCTACGAG. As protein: CASSSLRDRSSYE. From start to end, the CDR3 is CASSSLRDRSSYEQYF.

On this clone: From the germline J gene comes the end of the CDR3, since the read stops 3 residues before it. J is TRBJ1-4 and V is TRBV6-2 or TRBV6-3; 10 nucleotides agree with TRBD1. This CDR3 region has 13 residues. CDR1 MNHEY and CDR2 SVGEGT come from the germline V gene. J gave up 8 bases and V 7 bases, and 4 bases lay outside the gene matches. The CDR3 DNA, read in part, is TGTGCCAGCACCCGGACAGGGGGAGAAAAA. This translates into CASTRTGGEK. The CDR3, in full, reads CASTRTGGEKLFF.

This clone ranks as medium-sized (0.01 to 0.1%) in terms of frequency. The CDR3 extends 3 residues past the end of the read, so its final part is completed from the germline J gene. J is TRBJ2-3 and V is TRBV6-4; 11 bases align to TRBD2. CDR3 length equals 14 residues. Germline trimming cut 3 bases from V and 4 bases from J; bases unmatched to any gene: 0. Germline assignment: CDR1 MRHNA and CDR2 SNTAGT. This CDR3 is CASSELAGADTQYF. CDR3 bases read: TGTGCCAGCAGTGAACTAGCGGGAGCAGATACG.

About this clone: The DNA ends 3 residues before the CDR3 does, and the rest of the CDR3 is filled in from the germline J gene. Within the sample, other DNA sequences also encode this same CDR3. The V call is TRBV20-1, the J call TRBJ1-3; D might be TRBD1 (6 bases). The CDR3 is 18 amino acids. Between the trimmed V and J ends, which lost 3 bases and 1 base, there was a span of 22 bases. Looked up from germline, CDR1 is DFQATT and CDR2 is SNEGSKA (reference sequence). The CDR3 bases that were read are TGCAGTGCTAGTGGCAGGGGACACCTTCAGCCGTCTGGAAACACC. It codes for CSASGRGHLQPSGNT. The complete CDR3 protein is CSASGRGHLQPSGNTIYF.

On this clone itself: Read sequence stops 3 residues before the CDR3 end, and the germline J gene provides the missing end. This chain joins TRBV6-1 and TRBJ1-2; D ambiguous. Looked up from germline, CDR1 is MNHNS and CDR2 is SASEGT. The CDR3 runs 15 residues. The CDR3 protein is CASSGSSYSYNDYTF. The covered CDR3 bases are TGTGCCAGCAGTGGTAGCAGTTACTCCTACAATGAC.

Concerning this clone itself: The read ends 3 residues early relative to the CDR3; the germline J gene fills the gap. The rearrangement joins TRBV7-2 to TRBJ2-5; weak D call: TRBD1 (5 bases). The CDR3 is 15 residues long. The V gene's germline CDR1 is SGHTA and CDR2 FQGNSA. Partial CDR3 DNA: TGTGCCAGCAGCTTAGGGGGCCCCCGGGTGAATACC. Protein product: CASSLGGPRVNT. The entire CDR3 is CASSLGGPRVNTQYF.

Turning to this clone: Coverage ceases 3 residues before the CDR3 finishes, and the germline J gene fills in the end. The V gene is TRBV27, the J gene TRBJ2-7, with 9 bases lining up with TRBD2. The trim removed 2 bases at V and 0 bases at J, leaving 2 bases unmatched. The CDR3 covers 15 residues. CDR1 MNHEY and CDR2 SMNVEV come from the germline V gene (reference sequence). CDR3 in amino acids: CASSLSGRFSYEQYF. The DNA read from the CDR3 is TGTGCCAGCAGTTTAAGCGGGAGGTTCTCCTACGAG.

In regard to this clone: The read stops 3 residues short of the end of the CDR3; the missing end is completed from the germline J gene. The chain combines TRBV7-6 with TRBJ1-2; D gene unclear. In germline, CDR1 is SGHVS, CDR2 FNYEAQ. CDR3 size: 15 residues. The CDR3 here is CASSSQSGSTYDYTF. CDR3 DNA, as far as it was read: TGTGCCAGCAGCTCCCAGAGCGGCTCCACCTACGAC.

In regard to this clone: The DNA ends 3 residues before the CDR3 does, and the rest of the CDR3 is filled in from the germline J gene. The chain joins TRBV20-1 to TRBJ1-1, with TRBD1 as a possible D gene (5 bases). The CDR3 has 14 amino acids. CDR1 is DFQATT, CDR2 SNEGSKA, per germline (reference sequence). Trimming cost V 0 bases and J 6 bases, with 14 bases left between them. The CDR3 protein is CSARDHVRQSEAFF. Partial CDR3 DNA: TGCAGTGCTAGAGATCACGTCAGACAGTCTGAA.